The source of this T cell receptor (beta chain) is a study of beta chain features in type 1 diabetes. Every isolated RNA sample was fully reverse transcribed, so sequencing captured expressed TCRB transcripts. Using immunoSEQ multiplex PCR, the repertoire was profiled, and TCRdb retains in-frame clones only, with some absent. The top ten clones hold under 0.45% of a sample with approximately 140,000 clones, under 60% of them seen once. The specimen sequenced was Tregs from blood. This TCR was recovered from a man between 18 and 29 years old in good health.

The CDR3 region is CASSLQGGSNQPQHF. The CDR3 DNA sequence: TGTGCCAGCAGTTTACAGGGAGGAAGCAATCAGCCCCAGCATTTT. The rearrangement links TRBV28 to TRBJ1-5; a weak D match, TRBD1 (5 bases). This CDR3 is built from 15 residues. V was trimmed by 2 bases and J by 1 base, leaving 9 bases between them. Germline V gene sequence: CDR1 MDHEN, CDR2 SYDVKM. The full variable domain, in which reference TRBV28 and TRBJ1-5 provide the parts outside the CDR3, is DVKVTQSSRYLVKRTGEKVFLECVQDMDHENMFWYRQDPGLGLRLIYFSYDVKMKEKGDIPEGYSVSREKKERFSLILESASTNQTSMYLCASSLQGGSNQPQHFGDGTRLSIL.